The clone carrying this TCR beta chain was observed a handful of times. What it binds is unknown. TCRdb re-analysed the 5' RACE reads in MiXCR, keeping a single row per CDR3 protein. The table lists over 450,000 distinct CDR3 sequences, approximately 20% of them singletons. This sample stems from a study of T-cell memory formation after mild COVID-19. The CDR3 is 15 amino acids. Germline CDR1 and CDR2: MNHEY and SVGAGI. Trimming at V came to 5 bases and at J to 4 bases, leaving 3 bases not matched to a gene. Study-level results: CD4+ contracting clones lay mainly in CM and EM, CD8+ ones in EMRA. Pre-infection memory held some responding clones, suggesting pre-existing cross-reactive T cells responded. Second-wave clones that peaked on day 37 lacked confirmed SARS-CoV-2 specificity.

The specimen was PBMCs or a T cell subset sorted from them (not recorded which). The clonotype was recovered from an adult woman who had mild COVID-19 (a few samples of this study predate the infection). Cell type and time point are not known. The V gene is TRBV6-5, the J gene TRBJ2-2; 11 nucleotides line up with TRBD1. CDR3 loop: CASSRTGGGTGELFF. CDR3 sequence (DNA): TGTGCCAGCAGTCGGACAGGGGGCGGCACCGGGGAGCTGTTTTTT.